This is a list of T cell receptor beta chains from one sample in a study of beta chain features in type 1 diabetes. Sequenced by immunoSEQ multiplex PCR; TCRdb stores in-frame clones only, minus some. Of more than 250,000 clones in the sample, roughly 13% were seen once. The specimen sequenced was naive CD4+ T cells from blood. The receptors stem from a man younger than 45 with type 1 diabetes. The CDR3 runs from the conserved cysteine through the conserved F or W. The order of the fields is J gene, D gene, clone size, V gene, CDR3 DNA, CDR3 protein. D genes are given only for firm matches. A clone size is listed for some rows: how often the clone was seen (once, few, many), or a class if it is expanded.

j_call: TRBJ2-1
d_call: TRBD2
clone_size: few
v_call: TRBV5-4
cdr3_nt: TGTGCCAGCAGCACCCAGCGGGAGCTCCACAATGAGCAGTTCTTC
cdr3_aa: CASSTQRELHNEQFF

j_call: TRBJ2-7
d_call: TRBD2
clone_size: NA
v_call: TRBV7-3
cdr3_nt: TGTGCCAGCAGCACCGGGACTAGCGGGAGCTCCTACGAGCAGTACTTC
cdr3_aa: CASSTGTSGSSYEQYF

j_call: TRBJ2-1
d_call: TRBD2
clone_size: few
v_call: TRBV29-1
cdr3_nt: TGCAGCGCCTTCCGACTAGCGGGAGGGTATGAGCAGTTCTTC
cdr3_aa: CSAFRLAGGYEQFF

j_call: TRBJ2-1
d_call: TRBD2
clone_size: NA
v_call: TRBV7-3
cdr3_nt: TGTGCCAGCAGCCCGTCCGGGACTAGCGGGAGGGGTGAGCAGTTCTTC
cdr3_aa: CASSPSGTSGRGEQFF

j_call: TRBJ2-5
d_call: NA
clone_size: NA
v_call: TRBV7-6
cdr3_nt: TGTGCCAGCAGCCCACTAGCCCGCGAGACCCAGTACTTC
cdr3_aa: CASSPLARETQYF

j_call: TRBJ2-7
d_call: NA
clone_size: NA
v_call: TRBV9
cdr3_nt: TGTGCCAGCAGTCGTGAAGCGGACTCTCCCTACGAGCAGTACTTC
cdr3_aa: CASSREADSPYEQYF

j_call: TRBJ2-5
d_call: NA
clone_size: few
v_call: TRBV14
cdr3_nt: TGTGCCAGCAGCCAGGTGACTGGGGCGAGGATAGAGACCCAGTACTTC
cdr3_aa: CASSQVTGARIETQYF

j_call: TRBJ1-5
d_call: TRBD1
clone_size: NA
v_call: TRBV5-6
cdr3_nt: TGTGCCAGCAGCTACAGACAGGGCCGCCAGCCCCAGCATTTT
cdr3_aa: CASSYRQGRQPQHF

j_call: TRBJ2-1
d_call: TRBD2
clone_size: few
v_call: TRBV5-1
cdr3_nt: TGCGCCAGCAGACAAAGGACGTCCGGGGGGAGGCCCTACAATGAGCAGTTCTTC
cdr3_aa: CASRQRTSGGRPYNEQFF

j_call: TRBJ2-5
d_call: NA
clone_size: NA
v_call: TRBV5-6
cdr3_nt: TGTGCCAGCAGCTCGAGGCTTCGGAGCGGAGAGACCCAGTACTTC
cdr3_aa: CASSSRLRSGETQYF

j_call: TRBJ2-4
d_call: TRBD2
clone_size: few
v_call: TRBV9
cdr3_nt: TGTGCCAGCGCCGGGTTAGCGGGGACGTCTAACATTCAGTACTTC
cdr3_aa: CASAGLAGTSNIQYF

j_call: TRBJ2-3
d_call: TRBD2
clone_size: few
v_call: TRBV28
cdr3_nt: TGTGCCAGCAGGCTAGCGGGAGATACGCAGTATTTT
cdr3_aa: CASRLAGDTQYF

j_call: TRBJ1-1
d_call: NA
clone_size: NA
v_call: TRBV25-1
cdr3_nt: TGTGCCAGCAGTTCTGGTCAGTACACTGAAGCTTTCTTT
cdr3_aa: CASSSGQYTEAFF

j_call: TRBJ2-5
d_call: TRBD2
clone_size: few
v_call: TRBV5-4
cdr3_nt: TGTGCCAGCAGCCCGCCGGGACTAGCGGGGGCCCAAGAGACCCAGTACTTC
cdr3_aa: CASSPPGLAGAQETQYF

j_call: TRBJ2-7
d_call: NA
clone_size: few
v_call: TRBV9
cdr3_nt: TGTGCCAGCAGCGTCCGCCCGGAGGGGGCTGTAGTCGAGCAGTACTTC
cdr3_aa: CASSVRPEGAVVEQYF

j_call: TRBJ1-5
d_call: NA
clone_size: few
v_call: TRBV7-2
cdr3_nt: TGTGCCAGCAGCTTACGGGCGGGGCCGCATCAGCCCCAGCATTTT
cdr3_aa: CASSLRAGPHQPQHF

j_call: TRBJ1-4
d_call: NA
clone_size: NA
v_call: TRBV28
cdr3_nt: TGTGCCAGCAGTTCCTCAGGGTCTACTAATGAAAAACTGTTTTTT
cdr3_aa: CASSSSGSTNEKLFF

j_call: TRBJ1-1
d_call: NA
clone_size: NA
v_call: TRBV5-1
cdr3_nt: TGCGCCAGCAGCCTGAGGACACCCGGCATGAACACTGAAGCTTTCTTT
cdr3_aa: CASSLRTPGMNTEAFF

j_call: TRBJ1-2
d_call: TRBD1
clone_size: NA
v_call: TRBV25-1
cdr3_nt: TGTGCCAGCCGTAGACAGGGAACTAACTATGGCTACACCTTC
cdr3_aa: CASRRQGTNYGYTF

j_call: TRBJ2-1
d_call: TRBD2
clone_size: few
v_call: TRBV9
cdr3_nt: TGTGCCAGCAGCGAAAGATACGGGACTAGCGCCCATGAGCAGTTCTTC
cdr3_aa: CASSERYGTSAHEQFF

j_call: TRBJ2-3
d_call: TRBD2
clone_size: NA
v_call: TRBV29-1
cdr3_nt: TGCAGCGTTGACAGCGGGAGTACAGATACGCAGTATTTT
cdr3_aa: CSVDSGSTDTQYF

j_call: TRBJ2-1
d_call: TRBD2
clone_size: NA
v_call: TRBV10-3
cdr3_nt: TGTGCCATCACCACTAGCGGGACGGGGCGCAATGAGCAGTTCTTC
cdr3_aa: CAITTSGTGRNEQFF

j_call: TRBJ2-1
d_call: TRBD2
clone_size: NA
v_call: TRBV11-1
cdr3_nt: TGTGCCAGCAGCTTTACTAGCGGCCACAATGAGCAGTTCTTC
cdr3_aa: CASSFTSGHNEQFF

j_call: TRBJ1-1
d_call: NA
clone_size: NA
v_call: TRBV7-9
cdr3_nt: TGTGCCAGCAGCTTAGTAGACAGCCCGAACACTGAAGCTTTCTTT
cdr3_aa: CASSLVDSPNTEAFF

j_call: TRBJ2-3
d_call: NA
clone_size: NA
v_call: TRBV7-9
cdr3_nt: TGTGCCAGCAGCGGCGCAAGAAGCGGCACAGATACGCAGTATTTT
cdr3_aa: CASSGARSGTDTQYF

j_call: TRBJ1-2
d_call: TRBD1
clone_size: NA
v_call: TRBV5-4
cdr3_nt: TGTGCCAGCAGCTTGATGGCGGACAGGGGTTTGTCTAACTATGGCTACACCTTC
cdr3_aa: CASSLMADRGLSNYGYTF

j_call: TRBJ2-7
d_call: TRBD1
clone_size: NA
v_call: TRBV29-1
cdr3_nt: TGCAGCATATGGGACAGGGGATACGAGCAGTACTTC
cdr3_aa: CSIWDRGYEQYF

j_call: TRBJ2-1
d_call: TRBD2
clone_size: few
v_call: TRBV11-2
cdr3_nt: TGTGCCAGCAGCTCCCGAGGGACTAGCGGGAGTCTGTACAATGAGCAGTTCTTC
cdr3_aa: CASSSRGTSGSLYNEQFF

j_call: TRBJ1-5
d_call: NA
clone_size: NA
v_call: TRBV7-9
cdr3_nt: TGTGCCAGCAGCTTAGGACAGAGCAATCAGCCCCAGCATTTT
cdr3_aa: CASSLGQSNQPQHF

j_call: TRBJ2-3
d_call: NA
clone_size: NA
v_call: TRBV5-1
cdr3_nt: TGCGCCAGCAGCTTGGCCACGGCGGTCGAAGATACGCAGTATTTT
cdr3_aa: CASSLATAVEDTQYF

j_call: TRBJ1-1
d_call: TRBD1
clone_size: few
v_call: TRBV29-1
cdr3_nt: TGCAGCGCGGACAGGGGGAACACTGAAGCTTTCTTT
cdr3_aa: CSADRGNTEAFF

j_call: TRBJ1-2
d_call: TRBD1
clone_size: many
v_call: TRBV4-3
cdr3_nt: TGCGCCAGCAGCCAAGGACCGGACAGGGAGGGAAATGGCTACACCTTC
cdr3_aa: CASSQGPDREGNGYTF

j_call: TRBJ1-5
d_call: NA
clone_size: few
v_call: TRBV2
cdr3_nt: TGTGCCAGCAAATCGAGGGACATTAGCAATCAGCCCCAGCATTTT
cdr3_aa: CASKSRDISNQPQHF

j_call: TRBJ2-7
d_call: TRBD1
clone_size: NA
v_call: TRBV29-1
cdr3_nt: TGCAGCGTAGAGGACAGGGGTCTATCCTACGAGCAGTACTTC
cdr3_aa: CSVEDRGLSYEQYF

j_call: TRBJ2-2
d_call: NA
clone_size: few
v_call: TRBV30
cdr3_nt: TGTGCCTGGAGTGGACCTGGCGGAGGGGACACCGGGGAGCTGTTTTTT
cdr3_aa: CAWSGPGGGDTGELFF

j_call: TRBJ2-7
d_call: NA
clone_size: few
v_call: TRBV15
cdr3_nt: TGTGCCACCAGCAGATCCGCTAGCGTGTACGAGCAGTACTTC
cdr3_aa: CATSRSASVYEQYF

j_call: TRBJ2-7
d_call: TRBD1
clone_size: NA
v_call: TRBV20-1
cdr3_nt: TGCAGTGCGGAGGACAGGGCCGAGCAGTACTTC
cdr3_aa: CSAEDRAEQYF

j_call: TRBJ2-3
d_call: TRBD2
clone_size: NA
v_call: TRBV5-1
cdr3_nt: TGCGCCAGCAGCTTGGCGCTAGCGGGAGGCACAGATACGCAGTATTTT
cdr3_aa: CASSLALAGGTDTQYF

j_call: TRBJ2-4
d_call: NA
clone_size: few
v_call: TRBV28
cdr3_nt: TGTGCCAGCAGTTTGGACAGTGGGGCCAAAAACATTCAGTACTTC
cdr3_aa: CASSLDSGAKNIQYF

j_call: TRBJ2-7
d_call: NA
clone_size: NA
v_call: TRBV6-5
cdr3_nt: TGTGCCAGCAGTGGGAGCTCCTACGAGCAGTACTTC
cdr3_aa: CASSGSSYEQYF